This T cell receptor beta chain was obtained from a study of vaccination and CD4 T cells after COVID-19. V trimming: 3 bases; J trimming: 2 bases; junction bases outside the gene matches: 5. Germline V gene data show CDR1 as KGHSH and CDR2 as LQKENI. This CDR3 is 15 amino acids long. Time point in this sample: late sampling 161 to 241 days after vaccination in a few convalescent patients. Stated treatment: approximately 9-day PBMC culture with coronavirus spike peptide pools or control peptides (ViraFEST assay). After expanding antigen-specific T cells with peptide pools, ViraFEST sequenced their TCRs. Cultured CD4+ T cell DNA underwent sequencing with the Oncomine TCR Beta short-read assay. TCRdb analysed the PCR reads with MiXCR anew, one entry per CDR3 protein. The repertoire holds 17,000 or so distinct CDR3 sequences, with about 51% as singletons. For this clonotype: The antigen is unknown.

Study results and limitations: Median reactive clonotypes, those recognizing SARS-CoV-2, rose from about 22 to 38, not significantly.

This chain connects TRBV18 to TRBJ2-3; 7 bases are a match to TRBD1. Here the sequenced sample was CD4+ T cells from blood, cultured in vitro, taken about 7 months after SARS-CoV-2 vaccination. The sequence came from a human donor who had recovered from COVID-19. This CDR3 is CASSPSGGVTDTQYF. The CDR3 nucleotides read TGTGCCAGCTCACCCTCAGGGGGTGTCACAGATACGCAGTATTTT.